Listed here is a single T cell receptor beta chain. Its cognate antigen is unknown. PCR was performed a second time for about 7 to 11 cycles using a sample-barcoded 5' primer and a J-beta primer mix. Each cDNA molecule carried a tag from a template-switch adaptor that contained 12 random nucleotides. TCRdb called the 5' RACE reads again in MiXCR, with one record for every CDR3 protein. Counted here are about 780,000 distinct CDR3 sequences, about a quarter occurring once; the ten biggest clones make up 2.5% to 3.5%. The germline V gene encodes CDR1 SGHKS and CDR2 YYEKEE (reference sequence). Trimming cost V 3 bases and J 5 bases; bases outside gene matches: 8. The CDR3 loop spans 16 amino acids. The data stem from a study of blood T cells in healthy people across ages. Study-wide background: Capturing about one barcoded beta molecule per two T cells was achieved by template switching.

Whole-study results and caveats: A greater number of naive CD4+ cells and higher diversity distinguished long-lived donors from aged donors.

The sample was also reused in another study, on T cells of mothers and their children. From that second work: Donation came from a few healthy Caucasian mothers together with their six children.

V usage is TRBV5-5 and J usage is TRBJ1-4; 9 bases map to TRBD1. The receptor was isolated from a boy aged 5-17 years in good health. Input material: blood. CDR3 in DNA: TGTGCCAGCAGCTCACGGGACAGGGACAGAAATGAAAAACTGTTTTTT. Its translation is CASSSRDRDRNEKLFF.